Only one count was recorded for the clone carrying this T cell receptor (beta chain). What it binds is unknown. One end of the junction does not line up with germline, which may come from a read error. At collection, donors were nominally healthy, but unrecorded immune exposures were probable. The sample originates from a study of cytomegalovirus exposure and HLA in healthy donors. Notes on the study in general: Association of 15,000 to 20,000 TCR beta sequences with HLA alleles was found at 0.05 false discovery rate in a later analysis.

Both 60 Vbeta primers and 13 Jbeta primers went into the PCR. TCRdb's table, derived via immunoSEQ multiplex PCR, lists solely in-frame clones and lacks some. This table holds approximately 150,000 clones, 70% to 85% found once. The sequenced sample consisted of PBMCs. The clonotype was recovered from a man between 35 and 55 years old in good health and CMV-seronegative.

CDR3 sequence reads: CATSRDSIDTQYF. In DNA form, the CDR3 reads TGTGCCACCAGCAGAGATAGCATAGATACGCAGTATTTT. The chain employs TRBV15 and TRBJ2-3, with no clear D. This CDR3 has 13 amino acids. CDR1 and CDR2 (germline): LNHNV, YYDKDF (reference sequence).